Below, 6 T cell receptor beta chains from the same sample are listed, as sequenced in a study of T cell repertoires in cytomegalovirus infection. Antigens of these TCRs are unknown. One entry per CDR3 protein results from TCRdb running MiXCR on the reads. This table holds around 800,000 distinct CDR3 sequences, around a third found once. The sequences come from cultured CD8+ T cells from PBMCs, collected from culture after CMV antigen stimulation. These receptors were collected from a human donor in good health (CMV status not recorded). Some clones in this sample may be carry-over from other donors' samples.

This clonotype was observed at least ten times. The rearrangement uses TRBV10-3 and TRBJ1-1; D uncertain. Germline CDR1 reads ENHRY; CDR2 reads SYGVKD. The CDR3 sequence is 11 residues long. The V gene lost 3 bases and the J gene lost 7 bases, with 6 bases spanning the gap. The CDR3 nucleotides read TGTGCCATCAGTGAAGACCTTGAAGCTTTCTTT. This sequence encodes CAISEDLEAFF.

The CDR3 here is CASSEARGQRLPEQYF. Here the CDR3 DNA reads TGTGCCAGCAGTGAAGCGAGGGGACAGCGACTACCCGAGCAGTACTTC. The chain links TRBV2 to TRBJ2-7; 7 nucleotides align to TRBD1. CDR1 is SNHLY, CDR2 FYNNEI, per germline. The V and J ends lost 0 bases and 6 bases, in that order; junction bases with no gene match: 11. The CDR3 spans 16 residues. Drawing the rest from reference TRBV2 and TRBJ2-7, the complete variable domain is EPEVTQTPSHQVTQMGQEVILRCVPISNHLYFYWYRQILGQKVEFLVSFYNNEISEKSEIFDDQFSVERPDGSNFTLKIRSTKLEDSAMYFCASSEARGQRLPEQYFGPGTRLTVT.

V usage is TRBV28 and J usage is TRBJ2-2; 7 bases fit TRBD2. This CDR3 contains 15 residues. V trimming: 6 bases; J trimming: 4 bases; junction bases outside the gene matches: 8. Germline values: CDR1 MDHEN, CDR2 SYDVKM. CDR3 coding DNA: TGTGCCAGCAGCCAAAGGGAGGGAGGCACCGGGGAGCTGTTTTTT. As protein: CASSQREGGTGELFF.

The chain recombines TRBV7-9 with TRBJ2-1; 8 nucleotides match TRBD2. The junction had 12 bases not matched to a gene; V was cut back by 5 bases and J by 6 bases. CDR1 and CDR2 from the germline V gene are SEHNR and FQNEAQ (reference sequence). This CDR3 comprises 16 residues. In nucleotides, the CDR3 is TGTGCCAGCAGCGGAGGGCACGGGGGGGCAGTCAATGAGCAGTTCTTC. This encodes CASSGGHGGAVNEQFF.

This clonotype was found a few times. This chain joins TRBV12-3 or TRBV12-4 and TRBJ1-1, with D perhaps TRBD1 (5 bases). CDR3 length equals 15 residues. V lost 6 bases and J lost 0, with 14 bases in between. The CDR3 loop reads CASRPPRGMNTEAFF. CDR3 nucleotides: TGTGCCAGCAGGCCCCCGAGGGGAATGAACACTGAAGCTTTCTTT.

The CDR3, as DNA: TGTGCCACCAGTGACCGGACAGCTAAAGGAAAACTGTTTTTT. This gives the protein CATSDRTAKGKLFF. The rearrangement links TRBV24-1 to TRBJ1-4; perhaps TRBD1 as D (6 bases). V lost 4 bases, J lost 10 bases, and 15 bases lay in between. The length of the CDR3 is 14 residues. Germline lookup yields CDR1 KGHDR and CDR2 SFDVKD.